This T cell receptor beta chain is from a study of CD8 T cells in ankylosing spondylitis. General study findings and limits: Among TCR beta sequences, a motif of eight highly homologous variants appeared characteristic of ankylosing spondylitis blood.

TCRdb used MiXCR to reprocess the 5' RACE reads, holding one entry per CDR3 protein. Of hundreds of thousands of distinct CDR3 sequences detected, roughly a quarter appear once; the ten largest clones hold 0.89%. Points on this clonotype: What it binds is unknown.

CDR3 length: 13 residues. Deletions cut 2 bases from V and 5 bases from J, with 9 bases between. The V gene's germline CDR1 is KGHSH and CDR2 LQKENI. The chain uses TRBV18 and TRBJ2-5, with a possible D match to TRBD1 (5 bases). Sequencing was carried out using blood, either unsorted or a sorted T cell fraction (not recorded which). The TCR was taken from a male donor with ankylosing spondylitis. Here the CDR3 DNA reads TGTGCCAGCTCACCAGGGGCCATGGAGACCCAGTACTTC. Amino acid sequence: CASSPGAMETQYF.